Sequencing of this T cell receptor beta chain was carried out in a study of T cell responses to AZD1222 COVID-19 vaccine. Study-wide findings and caveats: Possibly, clonal diversity was underestimated; donors were largely white British and included more females.

About this clone itself: The antigen remains undetermined.

Germline lookup yields CDR1 MDHEN and CDR2 SYDVKM. V was trimmed by 4 bases and J by 4 bases, leaving 13 bases between them. This CDR3 is built from 15 residues. Generated by immunoSEQ multiplex PCR, the TCRdb table keeps only in-frame clones and is missing some. The data show under 100,000 clones, 80% to 90% seen once. The sample here was peripheral blood, taken 28 days after the second AZD1222 dose. The chain uses TRBV28 and TRBJ1-4; D might be TRBD1 (6 bases). This TCR was recovered from an adult who received the AZD1222 COVID-19 vaccine. The CDR3 sequence is CASSSPGGLNEKLFF. CDR3 sequence (DNA): TGTGCCAGCAGTTCCCCCGGGGGCCTTAATGAAAAACTGTTTTTT.